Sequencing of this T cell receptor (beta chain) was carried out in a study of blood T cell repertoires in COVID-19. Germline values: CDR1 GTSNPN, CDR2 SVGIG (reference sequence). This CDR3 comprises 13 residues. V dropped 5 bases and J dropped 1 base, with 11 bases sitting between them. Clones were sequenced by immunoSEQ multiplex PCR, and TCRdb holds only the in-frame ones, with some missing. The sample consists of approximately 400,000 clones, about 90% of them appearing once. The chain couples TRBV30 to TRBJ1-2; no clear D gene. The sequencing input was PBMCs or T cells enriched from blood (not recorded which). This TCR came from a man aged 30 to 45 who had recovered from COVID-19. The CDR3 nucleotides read TGTGCCTGGGGAATGGGAGTTAACTATGGCTACACCTTC. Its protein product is CAWGMGVNYGYTF.